These T cell receptor beta chains were read from a single sample in a study of human T cells and chemical hapten exposure. TCRdb itself ran the RACE reads through MiXCR, one entry per CDR3 protein. The data contain over 75,000 distinct CDR3 sequences, around 7.8% of them singletons. Sequenced here: whole blood, sampled in connection with sensitization to the hapten diphenylcyclopropenone (DPC). The receptors were sampled from a woman between 25 and 40 years old with alopecia areata. Some clones in this sample may be carry-over from other donors' samples. CDR3s include the opening cysteine and the closing phenylalanine or tryptophan. Each record gives: clone size, V gene, D gene, J gene, CDR3 DNA, CDR3 protein. D genes are given only for firm matches. For some rows the clone size is stated as once, few or many, or as a class when expanded; others skip it.

-	TRBV7-2	-	TRBJ1-5	TGTGCCAGCAGCCTCAGACAACTCGAGGGTCAGCCCCAGCATTTT	CASSLRQLEGQPQHF
few	TRBV18	-	TRBJ1-1	TGTGCCAGCTCACCACCGTCCGGTGACACTGAAGCTTTCTTT	CASSPPSGDTEAFF
many	TRBV30	TRBD1	TRBJ2-6	TGTGCCTGGAGCGGGACAGGGGAATCTGGGGCCAACGTCCTGACTTTC	CAWSGTGESGANVLTF
few	TRBV5-1	-	TRBJ2-5	TGCGCCAGCAGGCTCGGTCAGCGGTTACAAGAGACCCAGTACTTC	CASRLGQRLQETQYF
many	TRBV20-1	-	TRBJ1-5	TGCAGTGCTAGATTTGTGGTGGGTCAGCCCCAGCATTTT	CSARFVVGQPQHF
many	TRBV27	TRBD1	TRBJ2-7	TGTGCCAGCAGTTTCGGGACAGTTACCTACGAGCAGTACTTC	CASSFGTVTYEQYF
-	TRBV12-3/TRBV12-4	-	TRBJ2-3	TGTGCCAGCAGTTTAGTGCGAAGCACAGATACGCAGTATTTT	CASSLVRSTDTQYF
few	TRBV5-1	-	TRBJ1-5	TGCGCCAGCAGCCCGGGATCCTCTAGCAATCAGCCCCAGCATTTT	CASSPGSSSNQPQHF
many	TRBV5-1	-	TRBJ2-1	TGCGCCAGCAGCTGGATTGGTGGGTCCTACAATGAGCAGTTCTTC	CASSWIGGSYNEQFF
few	TRBV4-1	TRBD1	TRBJ2-2	TGCGCCAGCAGCCGCCTAGTGACAGGGCTGTCCGGGGAGCTGTTTTTT	CASSRLVTGLSGELFF
few	TRBV10-1	TRBD2	TRBJ2-3	TGCGCCAGCAGTGGTGGTAGCGGGAGCTCATCCCGCACAGATACGCAGTATTTT	CASSGGSGSSSRTDTQYF
many	TRBV12-3/TRBV12-4	-	TRBJ2-3	TGTGCCACAAGGGGGACGATTAGCACAGATACGCAGTATTTT	CATRGTISTDTQYF
many	TRBV20-1	-	TRBJ1-4	TGCAGTGCCCCTGGACAGAGTAATGAAAAACTGTTTTTT	CSAPGQSNEKLFF
few	TRBV12-3/TRBV12-4	-	TRBJ1-2	TGTGCCAGCAGCTTACACGGAGGGGGTTCATATGGCTACACCTTC	CASSLHGGGSYGYTF
few	TRBV7-2	TRBD2	TRBJ2-3	TGTGCCAGCAGCTTTGTTAGCGGGGGGGCAAAAGATACGCAGTATTTT	CASSFVSGGAKDTQYF
many	TRBV20-1	-	TRBJ1-6	TGCAGTGCTAGCCATCGAGGAGGCTCCTATAATTCACCCCTCCACTTT	CSASHRGGSYNSPLHF
many	TRBV29-1	-	TRBJ2-5	TGCAGCGTTGAAGATGATGGCGAGTCGTACCAAGAGACCCAGTACTTC	CSVEDDGESYQETQYF
-	TRBV2	TRBD2	TRBJ2-1	TGTGCCAGCAGTCCTGGACTAGCGGGGGGGCAGGGTGAGCAGTTCTTC	CASSPGLAGGQGEQFF
many	TRBV24-1	-	TRBJ1-1	TGTGCCACCAGTGATTCCAAGGACAGCGAAGCTTTCTTT	CATSDSKDSEAFF
-	TRBV3-1	TRBD2	TRBJ2-3	TGTGCCAGCAGCCAGGTCGGGGGGACGACTAGCACAGATACGCAGTATTTT	CASSQVGGTTSTDTQYF
-	TRBV12-3/TRBV12-4	-	TRBJ2-4	TGTGCCAGCAGTCAAATATGTGCCCTAGCCAAAAACATTCAGTACTTC	CASSQICALAKNIQYF
-	TRBV15	-	TRBJ1-1	TGTGCCACCAGTCCCTACCGCGGCCATGAAGCTTTCTTT	CATSPYRGHEAFF
many	TRBV6-1	-	TRBJ2-3	TGTGCCAGCACCCCGGGGAGACAGACAGATACGCAGTATTTT	CASTPGRQTDTQYF
many	TRBV3-1	-	TRBJ1-1	TGTGCCAGCAGCCGGAGGGACACTGAAGCTTTCTTT	CASSRRDTEAFF
-	TRBV20-1	TRBD1	TRBJ1-6	TGCAGTGCTAGTACCAATGACAGGGGTGGAGGTAATTCACCCCTCCACTTT	CSASTNDRGGGNSPLHF